Following are 3 T cell receptor beta chains from one sample sequenced in a study of cytomegalovirus exposure and HLA in healthy donors. The PCR made use of 60 Vbeta and 13 Jbeta primers. TCRdb's copy holds only in-frame clones and misses some; the assay was immunoSEQ multiplex PCR. The data show over 70,000 clones, with 70% to 85% seen just once and 20% to 25% held by the top ten. Sequenced material: PBMCs. All receptors derive from a man younger than 45 in good health and CMV-seropositive.

The V gene is TRBV28, the J gene TRBJ1-2, with TRBD1 matching 7 bases. The ends lost 6 bases at V and 8 bases at J; junction bases unmatched: 9. Germline V gene lookup returns CDR1 MDHEN and CDR2 SYDVKM. This CDR3 has 13 residues. The CDR3 nucleotides are TGTGCCAGCAGGACAGGGACGGCGCGGGGCTACACCTTC. Amino acid sequence: CASRTGTARGYTF.

The V gene is TRBV5-1, the J gene TRBJ2-3; D perhaps matches TRBD1 (5 bases). CDR3 length: 15 residues. Trimming removed 4 bases from V and 2 bases from J, with 14 bases in between. The germline V gene has CDR1 SGHRS and CDR2 YFSETQ. This chain's CDR3 is CASSRQTDPTDTQYF. DNA for the CDR3: TGCGCCAGCAGCCGACAGACAGATCCCACAGATACGCAGTATTTT.

This clone occurred a few times. The chain is built from TRBV2 and TRBJ2-3; no firm D call. Trimming took 0 bases from V and 4 from J, leaving 2 bases between them. Looked up from germline, CDR1 is SNHLY and CDR2 is FYNNEI. This CDR3 is built from 12 residues. CDR3 in DNA: TGTGCCAGCAGTGAAGCCGCAGATACGCAGTATTTT. Its protein is CASSEAADTQYF. Full variable domain (remainder filled in from reference TRBV2 and TRBJ2-3): EPEVTQTPSHQVTQMGQEVILRCVPISNHLYFYWYRQILGQKVEFLVSFYNNEISEKSEIFDDQFSVERPDGSNFTLKIRSTKLEDSAMYFCASSEAADTQYFGPGTRLTVL.